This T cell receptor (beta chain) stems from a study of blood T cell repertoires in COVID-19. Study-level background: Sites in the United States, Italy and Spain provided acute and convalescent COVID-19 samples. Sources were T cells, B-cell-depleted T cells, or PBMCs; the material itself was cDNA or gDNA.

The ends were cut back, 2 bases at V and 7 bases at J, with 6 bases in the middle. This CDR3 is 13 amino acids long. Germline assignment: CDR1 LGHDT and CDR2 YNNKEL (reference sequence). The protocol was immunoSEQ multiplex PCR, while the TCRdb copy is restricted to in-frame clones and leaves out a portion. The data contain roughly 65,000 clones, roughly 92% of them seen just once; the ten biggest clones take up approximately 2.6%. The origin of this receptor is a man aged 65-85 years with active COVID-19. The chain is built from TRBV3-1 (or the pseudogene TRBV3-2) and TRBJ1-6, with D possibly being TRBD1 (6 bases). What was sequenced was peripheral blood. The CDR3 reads CASSQTGNSPLHF. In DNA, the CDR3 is TGTGCCAGCAGCCAAACAGGGAATTCACCCCTCCACTTT.